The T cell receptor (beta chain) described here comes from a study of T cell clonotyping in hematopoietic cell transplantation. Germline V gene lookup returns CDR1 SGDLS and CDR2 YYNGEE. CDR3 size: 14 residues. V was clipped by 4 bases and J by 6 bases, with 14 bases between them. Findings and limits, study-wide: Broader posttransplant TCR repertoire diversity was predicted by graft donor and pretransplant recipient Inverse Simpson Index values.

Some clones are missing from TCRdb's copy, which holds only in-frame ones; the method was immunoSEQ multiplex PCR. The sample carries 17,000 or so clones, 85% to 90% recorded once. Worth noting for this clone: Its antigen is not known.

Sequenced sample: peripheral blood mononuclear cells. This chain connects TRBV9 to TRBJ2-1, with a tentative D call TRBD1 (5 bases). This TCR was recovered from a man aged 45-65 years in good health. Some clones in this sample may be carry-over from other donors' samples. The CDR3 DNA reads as TGTGCCAGCAGCCCTCTGGGGCTACCCAATGAGCAGTTCTTC. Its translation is CASSPLGLPNEQFF.